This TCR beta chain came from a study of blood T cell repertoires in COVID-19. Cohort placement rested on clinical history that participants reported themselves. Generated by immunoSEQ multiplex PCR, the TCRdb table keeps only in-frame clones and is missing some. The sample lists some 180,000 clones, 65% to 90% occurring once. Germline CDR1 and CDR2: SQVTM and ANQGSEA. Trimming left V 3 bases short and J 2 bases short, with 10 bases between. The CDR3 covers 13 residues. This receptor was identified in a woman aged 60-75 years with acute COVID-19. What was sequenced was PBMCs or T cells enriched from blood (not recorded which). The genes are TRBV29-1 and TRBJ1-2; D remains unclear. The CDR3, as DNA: TGCAGCGTTGATAGTCCAGGAAACTATGGCTACACCTTC. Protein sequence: CSVDSPGNYGYTF.